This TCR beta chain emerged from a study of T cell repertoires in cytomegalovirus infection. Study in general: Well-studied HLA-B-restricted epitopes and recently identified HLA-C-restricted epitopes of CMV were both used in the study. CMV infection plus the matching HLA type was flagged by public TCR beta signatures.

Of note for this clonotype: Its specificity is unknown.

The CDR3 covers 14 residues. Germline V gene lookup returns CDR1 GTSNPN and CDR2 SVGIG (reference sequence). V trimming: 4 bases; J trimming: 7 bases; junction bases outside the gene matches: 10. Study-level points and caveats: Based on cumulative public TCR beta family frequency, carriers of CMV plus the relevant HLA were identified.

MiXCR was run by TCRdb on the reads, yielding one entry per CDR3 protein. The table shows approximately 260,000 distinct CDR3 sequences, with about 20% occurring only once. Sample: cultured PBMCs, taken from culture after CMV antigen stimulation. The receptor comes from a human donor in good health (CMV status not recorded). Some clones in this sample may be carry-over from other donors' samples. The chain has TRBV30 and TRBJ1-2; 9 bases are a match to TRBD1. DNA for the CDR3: TGTGCCTGGACCCAACGGGACAGGGTTCCTGGCTACACCTTC. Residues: CAWTQRDRVPGYTF.